Listed below are T cell receptor beta chains from one sample, sequenced in a study of CD8+CD57+ T cells in acquired aplastic anemia. TCRdb re-analysed the reads in MiXCR, keeping a single row per CDR3 protein. The repertoire includes some 200,000 distinct CDR3 sequences, around half of them detected once, and approximately 9.7% sits in the top ten. The sample was sorted CD4+, CD8+, or CD8+CD57+ T cells (not recorded which) from PBMCs. These receptors all come from a human donor with aplastic anemia. CDR3s include the opening cysteine and the closing phenylalanine or tryptophan. The D gene is left open where the match is weak. Expanded clones get a size class; other rows say once, few or many, or leave the size out.

.,TRBJ1-2,many,TRBV7-9,CASSPDGTMYYGYTF,TGTGCCAGCAGCCCAGACGGCACAATGTACTATGGCTACACCTTC
.,TRBJ1-1,.,TRBV6-5,CASSYSDRNTEAFF,TGTGCCAGCAGTTACTCAGACAGGAACACTGAAGCTTTCTTT
.,TRBJ1-5,.,TRBV20-1,CSARALTGNQPQHF,TGCAGTGCTAGAGCTCTTACAGGGAATCAGCCCCAGCATTTT
.,TRBJ1-2,.,TRBV29-1,CSVEVMVGYTF,TGCAGCGTTGAAGTCATGGTTGGCTACACCTTC
.,TRBJ2-1,many,TRBV12-3/TRBV12-4,CASSPQGPVNEQFF,TGTGCCAGCAGTCCCCAGGGGCCTGTCAATGAGCAGTTCTTC
.,TRBJ2-2,.,TRBV10-3,CAISVRETGELFF,TGTGCCATCAGTGTTAGGGAGACCGGGGAGCTGTTTTTT
.,TRBJ2-7,few,TRBV18,CASSPGTVKREQYF,TGTGCCAGCTCACCTGGGACTGTGAAGAGGGAGCAGTACTTC
.,TRBJ2-1,.,TRBV21-1,CASSARLAGGISYNEQFF,TGTGCCAGCAGCGCGCGACTAGCGGGGGGGATCTCCTACAATGAGCAGTTCTTC
TRBD1,TRBJ2-1,.,TRBV19,CASTQPGQGYNEQFF,TGTGCCAGTACCCAGCCCGGACAGGGATACAATGAGCAGTTCTTC
.,TRBJ1-5,.,TRBV19,CASSKGGQQPQHF,TGTGCCAGTAGTAAAGGGGGGCAACAGCCCCAGCATTTT
.,TRBJ1-2,.,TRBV11-2,CASSLDDRNYGYTF,TGTGCCAGCAGCTTAGATGACCGCAACTATGGCTACACCTTC
.,TRBJ1-1,.,TRBV10-3,CAISDGQAAFF,TGTGCCATCAGTGATGGTCAGGCAGCTTTCTTT
TRBD1,TRBJ1-1,few,TRBV2,CAENDRVTEAFF,TGTGCCGAAAACGACAGGGTTACTGAAGCTTTCTTT
.,TRBJ2-7,few,TRBV7-2,CASSSGTQSYEQYF,TGTGCCAGCAGCTCAGGGACGCAGTCCTACGAGCAGTACTTC
.,TRBJ1-1,.,TRBV10-3,CAITQKGGNTEAFF,TGTGCCATCACACAAAAAGGGGGGAACACTGAAGCTTTCTTT
.,TRBJ2-7,many,TRBV4-2,CASSQVGPSSSDEQYF,TGTGCCAGCAGCCAAGTAGGACCCAGCAGTAGTGACGAGCAGTACTTC
TRBD2,TRBJ2-2,once,TRBV11-2,CASSLGTAGGPSTGELFF,TGTGCCAGCAGCTTAGGTACAGCGGGAGGGCCGAGCACCGGGGAGCTGTTTTTT
.,TRBJ1-1,.,TRBV7-9,CASSHGWAGTEAFF,TGTGCCAGCAGCCACGGATGGGCTGGCACTGAAGCTTTCTTT
.,TRBJ1-4,.,TRBV2,CASSDPSENEKLFF,TGTGCCAGCAGCGACCCGAGCGAAAATGAAAAACTGTTTTTT
TRBD1,TRBJ1-4,.,TRBV2,CASSARTGPREKLFF,TGTGCCAGCAGTGCCCGGACAGGGCCTCGTGAAAAACTGTTTTTT
.,TRBJ2-7,many,TRBV5-4,CASSFGLSGDSYEQYF,TGTGCCAGCAGCTTTGGCCTGAGCGGAGACTCCTACGAGCAGTACTTC
TRBD1,TRBJ1-4,many,TRBV20-1,CSARDVTGDHEKLFF,TGCAGTGCTAGAGATGTTACAGGGGACCATGAAAAACTGTTTTTT
.,TRBJ2-5,.,TRBV2,CASRGTAQETQYF,TGTGCCAGCAGAGGGACGGCCCAAGAGACCCAGTACTTC
.,TRBJ1-5,once,TRBV11-2,CASSSGTMPYSNQPQHF,TGTGCCAGCAGCTCCGGCACCATGCCATATAGCAATCAGCCCCAGCATTTT
.,TRBJ1-2,many,TRBV20-1,CSARDRGGENGYTF,TGCAGTGCTAGAGATAGGGGAGGGGAAAATGGCTACACCTTC
.,TRBJ2-5,.,TRBV4-1,CASSFRAGDRETQYF,TGCGCCAGCAGCTTCCGGGCCGGAGATAGGGAGACCCAGTACTTC
TRBD1,TRBJ1-5,.,TRBV24-1,CATSDGTGGNSNQPQHF,TGTGCCACCAGTGATGGGACAGGGGGGAATAGCAATCAGCCCCAGCATTTT
.,TRBJ1-2,few,TRBV10-3,CATEGGSYGYTF,TGTGCCACCGAGGGGGGGTCCTATGGCTACACCTTC
TRBD1,TRBJ2-5,many,TRBV24-1,CATSDPGGTGQQETQYF,TGTGCCACCAGTGATCCCGGCGGGACAGGCCAACAAGAGACCCAGTACTTC
.,TRBJ2-3,many,TRBV7-6,CASSFSGRTDTQYF,TGTGCCAGCAGCTTTTCCGGGCGCACAGATACGCAGTATTTT
.,TRBJ1-1,.,TRBV7-9,CASSLAAGHTEAFF,TGTGCCAGCAGCTTAGCTGCGGGGCACACTGAAGCTTTCTTT